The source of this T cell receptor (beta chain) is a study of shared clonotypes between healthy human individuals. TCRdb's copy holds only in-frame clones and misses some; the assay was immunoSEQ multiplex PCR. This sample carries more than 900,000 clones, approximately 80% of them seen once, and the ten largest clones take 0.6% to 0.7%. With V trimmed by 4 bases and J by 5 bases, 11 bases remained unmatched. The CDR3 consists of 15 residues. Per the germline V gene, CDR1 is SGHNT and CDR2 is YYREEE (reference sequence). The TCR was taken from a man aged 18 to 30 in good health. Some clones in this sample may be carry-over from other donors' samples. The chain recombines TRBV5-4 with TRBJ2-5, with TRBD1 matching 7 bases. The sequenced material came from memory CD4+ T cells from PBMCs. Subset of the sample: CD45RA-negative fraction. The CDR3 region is CASSVRTGPGETQYF. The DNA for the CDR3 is TGTGCCAGCAGCGTACGGACAGGCCCCGGGGAGACCCAGTACTTC.